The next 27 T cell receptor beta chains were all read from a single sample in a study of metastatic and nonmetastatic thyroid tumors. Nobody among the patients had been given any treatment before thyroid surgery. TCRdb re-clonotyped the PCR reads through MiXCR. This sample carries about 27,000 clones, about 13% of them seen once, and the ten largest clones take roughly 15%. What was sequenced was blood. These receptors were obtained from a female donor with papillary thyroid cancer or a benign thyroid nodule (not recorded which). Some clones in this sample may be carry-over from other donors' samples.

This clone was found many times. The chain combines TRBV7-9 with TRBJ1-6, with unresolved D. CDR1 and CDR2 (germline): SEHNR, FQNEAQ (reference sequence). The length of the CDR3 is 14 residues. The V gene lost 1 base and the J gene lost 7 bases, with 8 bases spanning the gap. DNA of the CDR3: TGTGCCAGCAGCTTAGGGGCAGGCAATTCACCCCTCCACTTT. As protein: CASSLGAGNSPLHF.

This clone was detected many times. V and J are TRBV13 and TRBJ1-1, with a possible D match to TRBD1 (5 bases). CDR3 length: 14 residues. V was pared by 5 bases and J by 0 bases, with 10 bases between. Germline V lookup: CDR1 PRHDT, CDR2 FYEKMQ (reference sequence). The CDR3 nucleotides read TGTGCCAGCAGCAGAGGGACGGTGAACACTGAAGCTTTCTTT. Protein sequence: CASSRGTVNTEAFF.

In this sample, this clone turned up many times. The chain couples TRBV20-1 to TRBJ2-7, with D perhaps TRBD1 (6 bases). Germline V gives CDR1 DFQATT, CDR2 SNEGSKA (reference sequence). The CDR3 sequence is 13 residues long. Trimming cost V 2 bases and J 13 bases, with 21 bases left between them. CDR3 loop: CSARPGQSLHGYF. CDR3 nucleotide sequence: TGCAGTGCTAGACCTGGACAGTCTTTGCACGGTTACTTC.

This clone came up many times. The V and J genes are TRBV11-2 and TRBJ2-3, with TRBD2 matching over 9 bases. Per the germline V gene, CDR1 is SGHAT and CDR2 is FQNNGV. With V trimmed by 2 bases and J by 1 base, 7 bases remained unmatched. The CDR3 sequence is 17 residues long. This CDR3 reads CASSLHLWTSGTDTQYF. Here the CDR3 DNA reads TGTGCCAGCAGCTTACATCTATGGACTAGCGGCACAGATACGCAGTATTTT. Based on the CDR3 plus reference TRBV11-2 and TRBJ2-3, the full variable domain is EAGVAQSPRYKIIEKRQSVAFWCNPISGHATLYWYQQILGQGPKLLIQFQNNGVVDDSQLPKDRFSAERLKGVDSTLKIQPAKLEDSAVYLCASSLHLWTSGTDTQYFGPGTRLTVL.

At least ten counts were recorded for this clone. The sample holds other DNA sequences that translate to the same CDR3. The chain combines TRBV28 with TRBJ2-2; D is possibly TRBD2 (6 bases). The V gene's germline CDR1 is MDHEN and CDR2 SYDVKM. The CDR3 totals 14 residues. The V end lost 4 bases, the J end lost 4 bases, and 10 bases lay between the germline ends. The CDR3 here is CASSSGTRTGELFF. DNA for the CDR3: TGTGCCAGCAGTTCCGGGACTCGCACCGGGGAGCTGTTTTTT.

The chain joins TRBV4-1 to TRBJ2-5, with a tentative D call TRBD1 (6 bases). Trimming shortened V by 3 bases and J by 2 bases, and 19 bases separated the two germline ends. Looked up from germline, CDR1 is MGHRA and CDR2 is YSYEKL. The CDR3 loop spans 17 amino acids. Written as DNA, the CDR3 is TGCGCCAGCAGCCACCAACGGAGTCAGGGGATTCAAGAGACCCAGTACTTC. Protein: CASSHQRSQGIQETQYF.

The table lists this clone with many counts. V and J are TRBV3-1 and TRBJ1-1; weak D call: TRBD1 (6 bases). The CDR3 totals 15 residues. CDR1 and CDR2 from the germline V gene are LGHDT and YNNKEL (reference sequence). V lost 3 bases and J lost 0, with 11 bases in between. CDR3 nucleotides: TGTGCCAGCAGCCAGCACCGGGACATGAACACTGAAGCTTTCTTT. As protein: CASSQHRDMNTEAFF.

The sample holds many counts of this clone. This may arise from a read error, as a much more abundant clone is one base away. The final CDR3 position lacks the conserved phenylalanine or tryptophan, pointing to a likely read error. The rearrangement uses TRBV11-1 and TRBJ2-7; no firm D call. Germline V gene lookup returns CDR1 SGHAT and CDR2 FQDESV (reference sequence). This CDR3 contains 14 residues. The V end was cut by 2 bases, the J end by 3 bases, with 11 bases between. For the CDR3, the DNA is TGTGCCAGCAGCTTAACCGGTTATCACTACGAGCAGTACCTC. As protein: CASSLTGYHYEQYL.

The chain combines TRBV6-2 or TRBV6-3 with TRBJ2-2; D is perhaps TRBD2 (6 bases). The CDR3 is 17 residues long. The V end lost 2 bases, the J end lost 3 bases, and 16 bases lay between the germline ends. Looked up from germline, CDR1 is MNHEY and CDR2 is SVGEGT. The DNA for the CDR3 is TGTGCCAGCAGTTACGGCGAATGGAGGGTTGACACCGGGGAGCTGTTTTTT. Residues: CASSYGEWRVDTGELFF.

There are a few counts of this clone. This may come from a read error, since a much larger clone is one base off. CDR3 in amino acids: CSVEFVRQGSYGYTF. The CDR3 nucleotides read TGCAGCGTTGAGTTTGTCAGACAGGGGAGCTATGGCTACACCTTC. The V call is TRBV29-1, the J call TRBJ1-2; 8 nucleotides align to TRBD1. CDR1 and CDR2 from the germline V gene are SQVTM and ANQGSEA. CDR3 length: 15 residues. With 3 bases clipped from V and 4 bases from J, the junction kept 10 bases outside the gene matches. The full variable domain, its missing parts supplied by reference TRBV29-1 and TRBJ1-2, is SAVISQKPSRDICQRGTSLTIQCQVDSQVTMMFWYRQQPGQSLTLIATANQGSEATYESGFVIDKFPISRPNLTFSTLTVSNMSPEDSSIYLCSVEFVRQGSYGYTFGSGTRLTVV.

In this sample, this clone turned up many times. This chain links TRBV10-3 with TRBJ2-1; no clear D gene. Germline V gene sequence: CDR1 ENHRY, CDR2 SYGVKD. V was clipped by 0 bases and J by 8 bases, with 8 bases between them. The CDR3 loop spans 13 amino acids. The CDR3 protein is CAISESLEHEQFF. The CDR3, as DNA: TGTGCCATCAGTGAGTCCCTAGAGCATGAGCAGTTCTTC.

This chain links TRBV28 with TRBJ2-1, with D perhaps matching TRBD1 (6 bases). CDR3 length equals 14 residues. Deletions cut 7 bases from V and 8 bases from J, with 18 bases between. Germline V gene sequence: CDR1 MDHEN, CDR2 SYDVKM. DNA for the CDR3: TGTGCCAGCAACCCACAGGGCGTTACGTATGAGCAGTTCTTC. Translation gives CASNPQGVTYEQFF.

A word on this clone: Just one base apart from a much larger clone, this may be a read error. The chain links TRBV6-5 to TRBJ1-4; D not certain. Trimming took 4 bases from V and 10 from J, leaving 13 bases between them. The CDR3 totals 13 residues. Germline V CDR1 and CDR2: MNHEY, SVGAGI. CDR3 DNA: TGTGCCAGCAGTTGCTCGACCCCGAGAAAACTGTTTTTT. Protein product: CASSCSTPRKLFF.

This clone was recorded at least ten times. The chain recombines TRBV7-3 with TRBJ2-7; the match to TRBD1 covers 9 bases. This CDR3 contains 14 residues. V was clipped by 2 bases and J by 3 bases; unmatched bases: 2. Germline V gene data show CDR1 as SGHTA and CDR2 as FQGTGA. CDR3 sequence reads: CASSLGTGSYEQYF. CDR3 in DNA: TGTGCCAGCAGCTTAGGGACAGGGAGCTACGAGCAGTACTTC.

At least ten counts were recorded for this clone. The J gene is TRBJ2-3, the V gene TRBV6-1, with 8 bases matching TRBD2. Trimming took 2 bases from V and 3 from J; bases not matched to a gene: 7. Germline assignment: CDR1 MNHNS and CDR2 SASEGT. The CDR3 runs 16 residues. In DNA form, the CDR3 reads TGTGCCAGCAGTGAAAGGGTATTAGCGGGAACAGATACGCAGTATTTT. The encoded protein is CASSERVLAGTDTQYF.

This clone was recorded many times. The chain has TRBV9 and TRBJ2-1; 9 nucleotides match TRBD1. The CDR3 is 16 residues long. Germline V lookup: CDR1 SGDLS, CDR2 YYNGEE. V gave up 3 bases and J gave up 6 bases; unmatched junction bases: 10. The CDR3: CASSEPDRGEVNEQFF. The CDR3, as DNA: TGTGCCAGCAGCGAGCCGGACAGGGGAGAGGTCAATGAGCAGTTCTTC.

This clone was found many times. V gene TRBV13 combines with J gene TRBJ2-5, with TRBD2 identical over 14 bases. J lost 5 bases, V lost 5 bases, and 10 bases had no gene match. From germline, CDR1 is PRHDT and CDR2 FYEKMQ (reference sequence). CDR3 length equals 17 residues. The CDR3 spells CASSGSGTSGSGETQYF. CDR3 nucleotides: TGTGCCAGCAGCGGTTCCGGGACTAGCGGGAGCGGTGAGACCCAGTACTTC.

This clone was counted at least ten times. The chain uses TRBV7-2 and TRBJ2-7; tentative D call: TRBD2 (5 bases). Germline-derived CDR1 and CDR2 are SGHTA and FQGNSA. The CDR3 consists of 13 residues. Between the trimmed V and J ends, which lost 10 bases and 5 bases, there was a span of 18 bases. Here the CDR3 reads CATRLTRSHEQYF. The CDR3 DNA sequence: TGTGCCACCCGATTAACTAGATCCCACGAGCAGTACTTC.

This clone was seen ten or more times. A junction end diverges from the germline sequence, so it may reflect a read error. For the CDR3, the DNA is TGTGCCAGCAATGAAGAGTGTCAGACTACACAGATTAGCTCCTACAATGAGCAGTTCTTC. Protein product: CASNEECQTTQISSYNEQFF. This chain connects TRBV2 to TRBJ2-1; a weak D match, TRBD2 (5 bases). This CDR3 comprises 20 residues. CDR1 is SNHLY and CDR2 is FYNNEI in the germline V gene.

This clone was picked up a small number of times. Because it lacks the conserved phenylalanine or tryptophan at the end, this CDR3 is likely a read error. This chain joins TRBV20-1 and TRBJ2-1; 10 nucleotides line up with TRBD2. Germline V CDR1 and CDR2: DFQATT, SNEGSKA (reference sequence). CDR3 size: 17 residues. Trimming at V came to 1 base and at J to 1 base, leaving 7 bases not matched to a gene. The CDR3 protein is CSARGLPSGGSYNEQFS. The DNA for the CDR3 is TGCAGTGCTAGAGGTCTCCCTAGCGGGGGATCCTACAATGAGCAGTTCTCC.

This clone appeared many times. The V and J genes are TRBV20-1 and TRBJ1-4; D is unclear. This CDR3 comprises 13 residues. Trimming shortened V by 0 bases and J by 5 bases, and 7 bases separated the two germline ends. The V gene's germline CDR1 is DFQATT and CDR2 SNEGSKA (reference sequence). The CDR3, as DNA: TGCAGTGCTAGAGATCCTCCCAATGAAAAACTGTTTTTT. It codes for CSARDPPNEKLFF.

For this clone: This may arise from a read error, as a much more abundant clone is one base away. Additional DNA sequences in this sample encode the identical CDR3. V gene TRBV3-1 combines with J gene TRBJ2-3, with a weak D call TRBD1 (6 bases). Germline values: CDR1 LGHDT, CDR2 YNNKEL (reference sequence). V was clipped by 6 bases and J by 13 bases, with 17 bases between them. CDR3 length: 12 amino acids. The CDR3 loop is CASSQSRGPEYF. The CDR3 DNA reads TGTGCCAGCAGTCAAAGCAGGGGTCCAGAGTATTTT.

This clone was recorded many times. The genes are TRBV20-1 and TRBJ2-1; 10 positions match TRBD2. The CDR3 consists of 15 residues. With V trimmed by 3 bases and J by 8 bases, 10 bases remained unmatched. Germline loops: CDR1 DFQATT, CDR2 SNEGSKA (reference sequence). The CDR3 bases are TGCAGTGCTAGCTTAGCGGGAGGCCTCAGGGATGAGCAGTTCTTC. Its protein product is CSASLAGGLRDEQFF.

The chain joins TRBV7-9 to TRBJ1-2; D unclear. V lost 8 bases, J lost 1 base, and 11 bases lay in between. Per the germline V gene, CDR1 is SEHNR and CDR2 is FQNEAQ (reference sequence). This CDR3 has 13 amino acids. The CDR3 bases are TGTGCCAGCTCTGGGCCCCTTAACTATGGCTACACCTTC. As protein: CASSGPLNYGYTF.

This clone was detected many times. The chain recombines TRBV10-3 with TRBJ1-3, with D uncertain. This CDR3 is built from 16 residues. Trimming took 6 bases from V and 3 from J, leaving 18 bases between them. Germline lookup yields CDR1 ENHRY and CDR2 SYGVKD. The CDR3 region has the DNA TGTGCCATCAGCCGCCCTTTTGGTATACGTGGAAACACCATATATTTT. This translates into CAISRPFGIRGNTIYF.

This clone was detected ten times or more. The CDR3 DNA is TGTGCCAGCAGCCAAGCATACAGGACTAGCGGGAGTACAAACACCGGGGAGCTGTTTTTT. Protein product: CASSQAYRTSGSTNTGELFF. The rearrangement links TRBV3-1 to TRBJ2-2, with 13 nucleotides matching TRBD2. The CDR3 consists of 20 residues. Germline lookup yields CDR1 LGHDT and CDR2 YNNKEL (reference sequence). Germline trimming cut 1 base from V and 2 bases from J; bases unmatched to any gene: 10. The entire variable domain, with the rest obtained from reference TRBV3-1 and TRBJ2-2, is as follows: DTAVSQTPKYLVTQMGNDKSIKCEQNLGHDTMYWYKQDSKKFLKIMFSYNNKELIINETVPNRFSPKSPDKAHLNLHINSLELGDSAVYFCASSQAYRTSGSTNTGELFFGEGSRLTVL.

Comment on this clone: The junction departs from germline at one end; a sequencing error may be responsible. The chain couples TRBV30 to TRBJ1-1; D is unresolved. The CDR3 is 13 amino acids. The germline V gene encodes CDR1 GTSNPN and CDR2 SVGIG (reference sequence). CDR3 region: CAWRDWSNSEAFF. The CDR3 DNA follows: TGTGCCTGGAGGGATTGGAGTAACAGTGAAGCTTTCTTT.